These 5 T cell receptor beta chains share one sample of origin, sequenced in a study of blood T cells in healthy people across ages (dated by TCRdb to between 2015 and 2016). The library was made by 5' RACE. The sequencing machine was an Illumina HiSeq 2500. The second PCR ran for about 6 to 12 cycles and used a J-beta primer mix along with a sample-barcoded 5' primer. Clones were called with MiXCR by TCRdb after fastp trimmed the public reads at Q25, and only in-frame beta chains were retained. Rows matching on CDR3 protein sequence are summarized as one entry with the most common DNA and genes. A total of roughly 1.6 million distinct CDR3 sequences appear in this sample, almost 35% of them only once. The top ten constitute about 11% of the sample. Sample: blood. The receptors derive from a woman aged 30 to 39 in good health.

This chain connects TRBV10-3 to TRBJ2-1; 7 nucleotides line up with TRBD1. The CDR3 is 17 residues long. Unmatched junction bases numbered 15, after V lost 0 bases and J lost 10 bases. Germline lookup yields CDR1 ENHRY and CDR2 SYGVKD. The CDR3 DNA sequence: TGTGCCATCAGTGAGTCGACGGGGACAGACAACTCCTACGAGCAGTTCTTC. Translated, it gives CAISESTGTDNSYEQFF.

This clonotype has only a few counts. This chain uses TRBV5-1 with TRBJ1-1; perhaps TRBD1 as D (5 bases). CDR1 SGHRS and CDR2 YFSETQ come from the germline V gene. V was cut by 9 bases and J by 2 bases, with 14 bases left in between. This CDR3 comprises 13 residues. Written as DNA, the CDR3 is TGCGCCACCGGGGGGACGGACAACACTGAAGCTTTCTTT. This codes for CATGGTDNTEAFF.

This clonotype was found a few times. CDR3 residues: CASSPNGRNYEQYF. The CDR3 nucleotides are TGTGCCAGCAGTCCCAACGGACGGAACTACGAGCAGTACTTC. The V call is TRBV12-3 or TRBV12-4, the J call TRBJ2-7, with D uncertain. V lost 5 bases to trimming and J lost 3 bases, with 14 bases between them. The CDR3 consists of 14 residues.

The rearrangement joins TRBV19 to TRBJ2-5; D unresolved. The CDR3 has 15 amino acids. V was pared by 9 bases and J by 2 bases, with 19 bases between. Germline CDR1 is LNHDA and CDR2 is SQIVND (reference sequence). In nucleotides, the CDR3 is TGTGCCAGCAGTTCCACCCGGCCATTACAAGAGACCCAGTACTTC. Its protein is CASSSTRPLQETQYF.

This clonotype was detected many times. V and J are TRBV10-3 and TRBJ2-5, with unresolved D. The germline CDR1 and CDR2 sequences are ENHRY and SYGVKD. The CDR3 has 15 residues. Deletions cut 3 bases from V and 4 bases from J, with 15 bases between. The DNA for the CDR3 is TGTGCCATCAGTGACCTGGCCTACAAGGGAGAGACCCAGTACTTC. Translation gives CAISDLAYKGETQYF.